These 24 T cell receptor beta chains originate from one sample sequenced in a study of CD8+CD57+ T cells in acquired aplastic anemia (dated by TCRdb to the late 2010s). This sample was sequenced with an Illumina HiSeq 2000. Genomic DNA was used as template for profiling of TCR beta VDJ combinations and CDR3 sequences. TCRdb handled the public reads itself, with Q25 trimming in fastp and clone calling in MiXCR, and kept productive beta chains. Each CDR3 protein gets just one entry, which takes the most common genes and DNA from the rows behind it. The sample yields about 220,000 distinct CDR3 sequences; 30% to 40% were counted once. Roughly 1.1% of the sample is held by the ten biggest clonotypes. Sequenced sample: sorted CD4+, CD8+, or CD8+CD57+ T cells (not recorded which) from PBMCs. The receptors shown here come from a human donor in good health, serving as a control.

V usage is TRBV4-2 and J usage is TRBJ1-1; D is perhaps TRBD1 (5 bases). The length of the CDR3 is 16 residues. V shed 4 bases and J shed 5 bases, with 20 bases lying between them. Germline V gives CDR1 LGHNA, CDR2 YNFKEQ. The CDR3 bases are TGTGCCAGCAGCCCCAGCCGCTCAGGGCAGGGAACTGAAGCTTTCTTT. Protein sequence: CASSPSRSGQGTEAFF.

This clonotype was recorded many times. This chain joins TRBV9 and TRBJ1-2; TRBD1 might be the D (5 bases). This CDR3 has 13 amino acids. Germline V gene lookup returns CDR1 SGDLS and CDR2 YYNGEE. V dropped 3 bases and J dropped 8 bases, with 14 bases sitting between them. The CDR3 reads CASSADWGGGYTF. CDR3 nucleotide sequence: TGTGCCAGCAGCGCCGATTGGGGGGGAGGCTACACCTTC.

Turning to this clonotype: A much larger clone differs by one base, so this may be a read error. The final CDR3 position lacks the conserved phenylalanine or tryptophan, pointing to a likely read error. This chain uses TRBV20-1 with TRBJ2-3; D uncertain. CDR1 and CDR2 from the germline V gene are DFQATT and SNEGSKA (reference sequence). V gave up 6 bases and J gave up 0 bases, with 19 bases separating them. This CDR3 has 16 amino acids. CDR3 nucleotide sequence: TGCAGTGCAAATACCAACATGGACGCTAGCACAGATACGCAGTATTCT. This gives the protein CSANTNMDASTDTQYS.

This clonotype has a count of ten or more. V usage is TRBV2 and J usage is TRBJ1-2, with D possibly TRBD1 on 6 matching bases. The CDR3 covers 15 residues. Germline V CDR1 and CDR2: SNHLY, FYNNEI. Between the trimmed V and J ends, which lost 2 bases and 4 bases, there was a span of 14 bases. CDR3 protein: CASSESAGVGYGYTF. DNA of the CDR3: TGTGCCAGCAGTGAATCTGCAGGGGTGGGCTATGGCTACACCTTC. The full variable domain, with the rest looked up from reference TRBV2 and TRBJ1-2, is EPEVTQTPSHQVTQMGQEVILRCVPISNHLYFYWYRQILGQKVEFLVSFYNNEISEKSEIFDDQFSVERPDGSNFTLKIRSTKLEDSAMYFCASSESAGVGYGYTFGSGTRLTVV.

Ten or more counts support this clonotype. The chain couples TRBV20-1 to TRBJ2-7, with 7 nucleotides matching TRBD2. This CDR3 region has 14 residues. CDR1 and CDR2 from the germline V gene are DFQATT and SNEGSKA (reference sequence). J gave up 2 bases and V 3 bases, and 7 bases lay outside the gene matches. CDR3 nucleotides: TGCAGTGCTAGGAGGCGGGAGACGACCTACGAGCAGTACTTC. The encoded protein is CSARRRETTYEQYF.

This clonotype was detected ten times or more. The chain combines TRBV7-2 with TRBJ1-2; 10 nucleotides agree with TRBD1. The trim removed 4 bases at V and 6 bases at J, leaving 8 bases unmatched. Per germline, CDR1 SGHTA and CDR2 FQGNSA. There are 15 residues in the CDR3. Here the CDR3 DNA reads TGTGCCAGCAGCTATAGGTGGGACAGGGGCAATGGCTACACCTTC. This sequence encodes CASSYRWDRGNGYTF.

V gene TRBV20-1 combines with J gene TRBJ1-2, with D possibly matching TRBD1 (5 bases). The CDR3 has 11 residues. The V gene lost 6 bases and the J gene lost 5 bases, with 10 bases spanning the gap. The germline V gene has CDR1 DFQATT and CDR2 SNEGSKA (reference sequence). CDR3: CSAAGIYGYTF. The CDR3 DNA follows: TGCAGTGCGGCAGGGATTTATGGCTACACCTTC.

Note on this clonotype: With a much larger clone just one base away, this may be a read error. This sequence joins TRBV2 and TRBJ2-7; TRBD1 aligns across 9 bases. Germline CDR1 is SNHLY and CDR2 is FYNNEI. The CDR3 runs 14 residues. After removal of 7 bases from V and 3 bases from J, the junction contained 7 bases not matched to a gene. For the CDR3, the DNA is TGTGCCAGCAAACCGGGACAGGGAGACTACGAGCAGTACTTC. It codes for CASKPGQGDYEQYF.

Here the CDR3 DNA reads TGTGCCAGCAGCACCCGGGGACAGGGTTACGAGCAGTACTTC. Its protein is CASSTRGQGYEQYF. The chain uses TRBV9 and TRBJ2-7, with TRBD1 matching 9 bases. The germline V gene has CDR1 SGDLS and CDR2 YYNGEE. Losses at the gene ends were 4 bases for V and 4 bases for J; bases not matched to a gene: 6. The CDR3 consists of 14 residues.

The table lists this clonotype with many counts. The CDR3 region has the DNA TGTGCCAGCAGTGATAACTATGGCTACACCTTC. It encodes CASSDNYGYTF. The chain carries TRBV2 and TRBJ1-2; no clear D gene. Germline V gene lookup returns CDR1 SNHLY and CDR2 FYNNEI. V was shortened by 3 bases and J by 1 base, with 0 bases between the two germline ends. CDR3 length equals 11 residues.

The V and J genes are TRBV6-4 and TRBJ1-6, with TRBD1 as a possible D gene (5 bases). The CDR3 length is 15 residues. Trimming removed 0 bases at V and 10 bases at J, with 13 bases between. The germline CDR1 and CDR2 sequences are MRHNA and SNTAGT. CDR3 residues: CASSDSGVDGSPLHF. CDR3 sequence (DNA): TGTGCCAGCAGTGACTCAGGGGTCGATGGATCACCCCTCCACTTT.

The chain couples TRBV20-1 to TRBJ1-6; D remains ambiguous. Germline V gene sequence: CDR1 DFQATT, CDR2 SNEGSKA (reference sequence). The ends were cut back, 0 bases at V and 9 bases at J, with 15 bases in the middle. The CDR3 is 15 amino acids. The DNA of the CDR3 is TGCAGTGCTAGAGATCGGCAGGCCCGCGGTTCACCCCTCCACTTT. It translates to CSARDRQARGSPLHF.

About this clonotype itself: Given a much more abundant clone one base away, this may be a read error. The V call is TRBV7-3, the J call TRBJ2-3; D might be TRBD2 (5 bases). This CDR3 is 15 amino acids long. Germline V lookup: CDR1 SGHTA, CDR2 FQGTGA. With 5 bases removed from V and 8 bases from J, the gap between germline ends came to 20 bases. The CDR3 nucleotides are TGTGCCAGCAGCCTTTGGACTGGACGCACGGGTACGCAGTATTTT. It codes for CASSLWTGRTGTQYF.

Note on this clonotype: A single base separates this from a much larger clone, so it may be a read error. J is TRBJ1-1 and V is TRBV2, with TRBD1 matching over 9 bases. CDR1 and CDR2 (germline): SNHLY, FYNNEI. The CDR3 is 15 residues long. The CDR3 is CASHLQGAQNTEASF. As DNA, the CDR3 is TGTGCCTCCCACCTACAGGGGGCGCAGAACACTGAAGCTTCCTTT.

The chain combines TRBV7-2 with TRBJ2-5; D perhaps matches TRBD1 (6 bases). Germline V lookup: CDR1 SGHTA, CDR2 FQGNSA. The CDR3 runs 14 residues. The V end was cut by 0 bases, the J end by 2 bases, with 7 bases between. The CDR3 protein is CASSLAGTQETQYF. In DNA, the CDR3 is TGTGCCAGCAGCTTAGCGGGGACACAAGAGACCCAGTACTTC.

Here the CDR3 DNA reads TGTGCCAGCAGTTTCGGGGACTGGTACGAGCAGTACTTC. Encoded protein: CASSFGDWYEQYF. V gene TRBV12-3 or TRBV12-4 combines with J gene TRBJ2-7; a possible D gene is TRBD2 (6 bases). CDR3 size: 13 residues. V lost 3 bases to trimming and J lost 4 bases, with 10 bases between them.

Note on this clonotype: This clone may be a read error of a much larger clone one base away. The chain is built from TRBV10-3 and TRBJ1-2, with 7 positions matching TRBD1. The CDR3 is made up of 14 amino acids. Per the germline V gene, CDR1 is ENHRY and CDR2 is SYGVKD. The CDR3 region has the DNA TGTGCCAGCAGTGAAGGGGGCAGGGAAGCTGGCTACACCTTC. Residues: CASSEGGREAGYTF.

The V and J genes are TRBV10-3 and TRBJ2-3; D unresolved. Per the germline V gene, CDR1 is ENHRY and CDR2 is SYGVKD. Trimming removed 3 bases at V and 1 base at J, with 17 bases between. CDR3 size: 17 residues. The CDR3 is CAISEQLSGEGTDTQYF. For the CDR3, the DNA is TGTGCCATCAGTGAACAACTCTCTGGGGAAGGCACAGATACGCAGTATTTT.

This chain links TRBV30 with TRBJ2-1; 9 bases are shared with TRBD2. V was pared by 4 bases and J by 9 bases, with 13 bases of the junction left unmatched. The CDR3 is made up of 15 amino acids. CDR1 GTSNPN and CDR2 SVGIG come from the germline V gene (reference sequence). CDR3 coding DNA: TGTGCCTGGACTCCGCTCGGGACTAGCTCAAGTGAGCAGTTCTTC. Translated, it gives CAWTPLGTSSSEQFF.

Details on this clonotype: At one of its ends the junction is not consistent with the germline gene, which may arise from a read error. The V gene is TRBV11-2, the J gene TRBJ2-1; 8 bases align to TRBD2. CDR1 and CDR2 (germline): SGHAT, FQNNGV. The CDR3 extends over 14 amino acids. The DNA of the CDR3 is TGTGCCAGCAGCTTAACTAGCGGTTACAATGAGCAGTCCTTC. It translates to CASSLTSGYNEQSF.

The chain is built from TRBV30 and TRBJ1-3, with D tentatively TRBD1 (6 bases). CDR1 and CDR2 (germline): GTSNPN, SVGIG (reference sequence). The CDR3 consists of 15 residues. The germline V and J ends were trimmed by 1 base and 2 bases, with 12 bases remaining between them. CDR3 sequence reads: CAWSDQTGPGNTIYF. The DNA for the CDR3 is TGTGCCTGGAGTGACCAGACAGGACCTGGAAACACCATATATTTT.

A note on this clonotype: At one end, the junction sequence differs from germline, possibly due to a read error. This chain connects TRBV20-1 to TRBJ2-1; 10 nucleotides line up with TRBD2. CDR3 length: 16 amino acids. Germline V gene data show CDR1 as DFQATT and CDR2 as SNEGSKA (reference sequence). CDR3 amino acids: CSAVLAGATKGNEQSF. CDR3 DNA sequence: TGCAGTGCTGTTCTAGCGGGGGCTACGAAAGGAAATGAGCAGTCCTTC.

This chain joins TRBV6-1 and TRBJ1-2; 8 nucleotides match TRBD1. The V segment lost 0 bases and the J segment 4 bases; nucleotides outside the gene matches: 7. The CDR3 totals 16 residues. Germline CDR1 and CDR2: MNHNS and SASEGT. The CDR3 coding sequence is TGTGCCAGCAGTGAAGCGGGACAGGCGACCGCCTATGGCTACACCTTC. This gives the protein CASSEAGQATAYGYTF.

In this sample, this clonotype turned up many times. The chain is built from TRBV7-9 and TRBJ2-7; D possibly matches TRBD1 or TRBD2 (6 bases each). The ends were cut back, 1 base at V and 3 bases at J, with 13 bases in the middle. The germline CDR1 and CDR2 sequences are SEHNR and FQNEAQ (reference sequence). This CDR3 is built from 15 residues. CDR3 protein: CASSLVGGGNYEQYF. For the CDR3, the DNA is TGTGCCAGCAGCTTAGTCGGAGGGGGGAACTACGAGCAGTACTTC. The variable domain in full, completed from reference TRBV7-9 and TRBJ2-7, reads DTGVSQNPRHKITKRGQNVTFRCDPISEHNRLYWYRQTLGQGPEFLTYFQNEAQLEKSRLLSDRFSAERPKGSFSTLEIQRTEQGDSAMYLCASSLVGGGNYEQYFGPGTRLTVT.